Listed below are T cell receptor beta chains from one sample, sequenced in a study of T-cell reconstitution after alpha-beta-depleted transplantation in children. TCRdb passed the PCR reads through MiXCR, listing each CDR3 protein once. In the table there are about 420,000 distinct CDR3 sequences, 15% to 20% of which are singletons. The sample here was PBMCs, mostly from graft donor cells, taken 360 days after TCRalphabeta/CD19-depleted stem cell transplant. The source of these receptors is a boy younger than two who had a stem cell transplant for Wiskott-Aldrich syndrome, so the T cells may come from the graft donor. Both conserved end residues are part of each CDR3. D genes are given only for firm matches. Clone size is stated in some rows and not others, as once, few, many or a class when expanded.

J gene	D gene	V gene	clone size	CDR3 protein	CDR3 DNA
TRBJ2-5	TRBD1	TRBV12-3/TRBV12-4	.	CASSLVTTGLAQETQYF	TGTGCCAGCAGTTTAGTCACGACAGGGTTGGCCCAAGAGACCCAGTACTTC
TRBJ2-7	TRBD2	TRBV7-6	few	CASSLDASGRPYEQYF	TGTGCCAGCAGCTTAGATGCTAGCGGGAGACCCTACGAGCAGTACTTC
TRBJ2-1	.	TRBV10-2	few	CATERLGGRYNEQFF	TGCGCCACCGAGAGGCTTGGGGGGCGCTACAATGAGCAGTTCTTC
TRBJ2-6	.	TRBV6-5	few	CASSYLGRGGTGANVLTF	TGTGCCAGCAGTTACTTAGGCAGGGGAGGAACTGGGGCCAACGTCCTGACTTTC
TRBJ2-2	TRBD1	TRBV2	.	CASSEGKDRGLRLSGELFF	TGTGCCAGCAGTGAAGGAAAAGACAGGGGGCTACGTCTGAGCGGGGAGCTGTTTTTT
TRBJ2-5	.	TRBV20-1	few	CSARDQEGVTQYF	TGCAGTGCTAGAGACCAAGAGGGAGTGACCCAGTACTTC
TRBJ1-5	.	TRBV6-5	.	CASSYSGSKGNQPQHF	TGTGCCAGCAGTTACTCAGGCAGCAAGGGCAATCAGCCCCAGCATTTT
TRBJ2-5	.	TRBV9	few	CASTTSGTEQETQYF	TGTGCCAGCACGACAAGCGGGACAGAGCAAGAGACCCAGTACTTC
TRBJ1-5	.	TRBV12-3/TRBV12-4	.	CASSFWGFDQPQHF	TGTGCCAGCAGTTTTTGGGGATTCGATCAGCCCCAGCATTTT
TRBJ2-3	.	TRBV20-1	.	CSARDGVGRDTQYF	TGCAGTGCTAGAGACGGGGTGGGGAGAGATACGCAGTATTTT
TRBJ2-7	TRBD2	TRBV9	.	CASSAGLPSNYEQYF	TGTGCCAGCAGCGCGGGACTACCATCGAATTACGAGCAGTACTTC
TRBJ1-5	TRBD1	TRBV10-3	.	CAISRDRYSNQPQHF	TGTGCCATCAGTAGGGACAGATATAGCAATCAGCCCCAGCATTTT
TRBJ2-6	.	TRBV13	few	CASSFLYRVAGANVLTF	TGTGCCAGCAGCTTTCTCTACAGGGTGGCTGGGGCCAACGTCCTGACTTTC
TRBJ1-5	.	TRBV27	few	CASSLNWGQPQHF	TGTGCCAGCAGTCTTAACTGGGGTCAGCCCCAGCATTTT
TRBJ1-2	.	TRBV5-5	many	CASSFRGGGYTF	TGTGCCAGCAGCTTTAGGGGAGGGGGCTACACCTTC
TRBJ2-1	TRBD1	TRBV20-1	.	CSALRQGRNEQFF	TGCAGTGCTCTCCGACAGGGAAGGAATGAGCAGTTCTTC
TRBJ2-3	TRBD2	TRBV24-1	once	CATSDRGGTTDTQYF	TGTGCCACCAGTGATCGCGGGGGGACAACAGATACGCAGTATTTT
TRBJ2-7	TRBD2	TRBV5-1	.	CASSSRQVLAGGPGEQYF	TGCGCCAGCAGCTCAAGACAAGTACTAGCGGGAGGCCCTGGCGAGCAGTACTTC
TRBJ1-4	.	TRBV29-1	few	CSAGVATNEKLFF	TGCAGCGCCGGAGTTGCAACTAATGAAAAACTGTTTTTT
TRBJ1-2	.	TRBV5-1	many	CASSLPRQDYGYTF	TGCGCCAGCAGCTTGCCCCGACAGGACTATGGCTACACCTTC
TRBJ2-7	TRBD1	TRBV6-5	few	CASSYGGQAFYEQYF	TGTGCCAGCAGTTACGGGGGACAGGCGTTCTACGAGCAGTACTTC
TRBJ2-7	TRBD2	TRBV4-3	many	CASSQVRLAGPYEQYF	TGCGCCAGCAGCCAAGTTCGACTAGCGGGACCCTACGAGCAGTACTTC
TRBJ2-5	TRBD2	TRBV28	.	CASSIILAGGLQETQYF	TGTGCCAGCAGTATAATACTAGCGGGAGGCCTACAAGAGACCCAGTACTTC
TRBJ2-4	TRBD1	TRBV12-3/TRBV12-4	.	CASSYKNRGRRNIQYF	TGTGCCAGCAGTTATAAGAACAGGGGGCGCAGGAACATTCAGTACTTC
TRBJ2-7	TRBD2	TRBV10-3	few	CAISESGTSGYEQYF	TGTGCCATCAGTGAGTCGGGGACTAGCGGTTACGAGCAGTACTTC
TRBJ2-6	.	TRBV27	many	CASSPISGANVLTF	TGTGCCAGCTCCCCGATCTCTGGGGCCAACGTCCTGACTTTC
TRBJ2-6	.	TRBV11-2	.	CASSQRGRGAKGANVLTF	TGTGCCAGCAGCCAGAGAGGTCGGGGGGCGAAAGGGGCCAACGTCCTGACTTTC
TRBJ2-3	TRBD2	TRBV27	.	CASSLVRLAGGRDTQYF	TGTGCCAGCAGTTTAGTCCGGCTAGCGGGGGGGCGAGATACGCAGTATTTT
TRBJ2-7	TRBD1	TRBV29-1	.	CSVARTGRGEQYF	TGCAGCGTTGCAAGGACAGGAAGGGGGGAGCAGTACTTC
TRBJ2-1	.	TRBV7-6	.	CASSLAGGHHEQFF	TGTGCCAGCAGCTTAGCGGGGGGACATCATGAGCAGTTCTTC
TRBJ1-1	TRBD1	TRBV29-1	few	CSVGGTANTEAFF	TGCAGCGTTGGGGGGACAGCGAACACTGAAGCTTTCTTT
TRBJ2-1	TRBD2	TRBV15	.	CATSSATGLAGNNGNEQFF	TGTGCCACCAGCAGTGCCACGGGACTAGCGGGGAACAATGGCAATGAGCAGTTCTTC
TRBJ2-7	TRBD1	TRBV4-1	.	CASSLKQGSSYEQYF	TGCGCCAGCAGCCTAAAACAGGGGAGCTCCTACGAGCAGTACTTC
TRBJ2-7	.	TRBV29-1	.	CSLWDAVGEQYF	TGCAGCCTGTGGGACGCCGTGGGCGAGCAGTACTTC
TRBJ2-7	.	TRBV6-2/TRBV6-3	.	CASSTRDSREQYF	TGTGCCAGCAGTACCCGGGACTCGAGGGAGCAGTACTTC
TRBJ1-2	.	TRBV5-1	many	CASSLDQGYGYTF	TGCGCCAGCAGCTTGGACCAGGGCTATGGCTACACCTTC
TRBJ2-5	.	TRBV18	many	CASSQQGLAQYF	TGTGCCAGCTCGCAACAGGGTCTGGCCCAGTACTTC
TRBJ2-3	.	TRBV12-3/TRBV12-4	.	CASSRGSGTQYF	TGTGCCAGCAGTCGAGGTAGTGGGACGCAGTATTTT
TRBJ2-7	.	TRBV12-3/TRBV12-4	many	CASSLERYEQYF	TGTGCCAGCAGTTTGGAGCGCTACGAGCAGTACTTC
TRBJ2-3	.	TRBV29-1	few	CSVEGPHWRTQYF	TGCAGCGTTGAAGGGCCCCATTGGAGGACGCAGTATTTT
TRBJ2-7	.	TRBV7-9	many	CASSLGPLGSYEQYF	TGTGCCAGCAGCTTGGGTCCACTAGGCTCCTACGAGCAGTACTTC
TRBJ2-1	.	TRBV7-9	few	CASSFLGLQKLF	TGTGCCAGCAGCTTTTTGGGACTCCAAAAGCTCTTC
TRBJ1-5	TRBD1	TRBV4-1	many	CASSQDEGRGTPQHF	TGCGCCAGCAGCCAAGATGAGGGCAGGGGGACGCCCCAGCATTTT
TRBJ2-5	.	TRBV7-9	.	CASSLQGSEGTQYF	TGTGCCAGCAGCTTACAGGGCTCAGAGGGGACCCAGTACTTC